A single sample gave rise to the 28 T cell receptor beta chains below, sequenced in a study of T cell responses to AZD1222 COVID-19 vaccine. The assay was immunoSEQ multiplex PCR, and TCRdb's table has in-frame clones only and misses some. The table has approximately 100,000 clones, 90% seen once. The sample in question was peripheral blood, obtained 28 days after the second AZD1222 dose. All receptors derive from an adult who received the AZD1222 COVID-19 vaccine.

The CDR3 DNA reads TGTGCCAGCAGTGAACGGGTAGGGAGCTCCTATAATTCACCCCTCCACTTT. It is translated as CASSERVGSSYNSPLHF. This rearrangement joins TRBV2 to TRBJ1-6; D uncertain. The germline gives CDR1 SNHLY, CDR2 FYNNEI. Between the trimmed V and J ends, which lost 2 bases and 0 bases, there was a span of 11 bases. The CDR3 spans 17 residues. Full variable domain (rest looked up from reference TRBV2 and TRBJ1-6): EPEVTQTPSHQVTQMGQEVILRCVPISNHLYFYWYRQILGQKVEFLVSFYNNEISEKSEIFDDQFSVERPDGSNFTLKIRSTKLEDSAMYFCASSERVGSSYNSPLHFGNGTRLTVT.

V and J are TRBV7-2 and TRBJ1-3, with D hard to call. The germline V gene has CDR1 SGHTA and CDR2 FQGNSA. V lost 4 bases and J 7 bases, leaving 11 bases between the germline ends. The CDR3 is 13 residues long. The CDR3 DNA reads as TGTGCCAGCAGCTCCTTTATGGGGAACACCATATATTTT. Translated: CASSSFMGNTIYF.

This chain links TRBV6-2 or TRBV6-3 with TRBJ1-2; a possible D gene is TRBD1 (6 bases). This CDR3 is built from 13 residues. V lost 6 bases and J lost 5, with 13 bases in between. The V gene's germline CDR1 is MNHEY and CDR2 SVGEGT. In DNA form, the CDR3 reads TGTGCCAGCAGCCTACAGGGATGGTATGGCTACACCTTC. Residues: CASSLQGWYGYTF.

This clone showed up just once. The gene calls are TRBV9 and TRBJ1-3; D is unclear. The CDR3 runs 15 residues. Germline V CDR1 and CDR2: SGDLS, YYNGEE. V was pared by 1 base and J by 1 base, with 9 bases between. The CDR3 DNA reads TGTGCCAGCAGCGTATCTGATAGTTCTGGAAACACCATATATTTT. It translates to CASSVSDSSGNTIYF. Full variable domain (remainder filled in from reference TRBV9 and TRBJ1-3): DSGVTQTPKHLITATGQRVTLRCSPRSGDLSVYWYQQSLDQGLQFLIQYYNGEERAKGNILERFSAQQFPDLHSELNLSSLELGDSALYFCASSVSDSSGNTIYFGEGSWLTVV.

This chain links TRBV3-1 (or the pseudogene TRBV3-2) with TRBJ2-7, with TRBD1 identical over 7 bases. Per the germline V gene, CDR1 is LGHDT and CDR2 is YNNKEL (reference sequence). This CDR3 is built from 13 residues. V shed 4 bases, J shed 6 bases, and the junction held 6 bases outside the gene matches. CDR3 DNA: TGTGCCAGCAGCCCTTTGACAGGGACCGAGCAGTACTTC. It is translated as CASSPLTGTEQYF.

The genes are TRBV28 and TRBJ2-2; 7 nucleotides match TRBD1. V was pared by 10 bases and J by 0 bases, with 14 bases of the junction left unmatched. The CDR3 totals 17 residues. Germline CDR1 is MDHEN and CDR2 is SYDVKM. The CDR3 DNA reads TGTGCCACCAAGTCGAGGGCCGGGACAGCGAACACCGGGGAGCTGTTTTTT. Amino acids: CATKSRAGTANTGELFF.

CDR3 in DNA: TGTGCCAGCAGTTCCGGGACTAGGGTCCTCCGAGAGACCCAGTACTTC. This encodes CASSSGTRVLRETQYF. This chain links TRBV6-5 with TRBJ2-5; 8 bases are shared with TRBD2. Germline V gene sequence: CDR1 MNHEY, CDR2 SVGAGI. The junction had 11 bases not matched to a gene; V was cut back by 4 bases and J by 4 bases. The CDR3 is 16 amino acids.

This clone was detected only once. This chain links TRBV27 with TRBJ2-2; 7 nucleotides line up with TRBD1. The CDR3 length is 15 residues. Germline V gene sequence: CDR1 MNHEY, CDR2 SMNVEV (reference sequence). J was trimmed by 5 bases and V by 11 bases; bases with no gene match: 14. This CDR3 reads CAVRRGQTITGELFF. The CDR3 nucleotides read TGTGCCGTGAGACGGGGACAGACGATAACCGGGGAGCTGTTTTTT.

V and J are TRBV5-6 and TRBJ2-7, with D perhaps TRBD2 (6 bases). CDR3 size: 13 residues. Trimming left V 0 bases short and J 4 bases short, with 8 bases between. Per the germline V gene, CDR1 is SGHDT and CDR2 is YYEEEE. The CDR3, as DNA: TGTGCCAGCAGCTTGGTCGGGGGATACGAGCAGTACTTC. Translated, it gives CASSLVGGYEQYF. The whole variable domain, remainder taken from reference TRBV5-6 and TRBJ2-7, is DAGVTQSPTHLIKTRGQQVTLRCSPKSGHDTVSWYQQALGQGPQFIFQYYEEEERQRGNFPDRFSGHQFPNYSSELNVNALLLGDSALYLCASSLVGGYEQYFGPGTRLTVT.

This chain connects TRBV19 to TRBJ1-2; D gene ambiguous. Germline CDR1 LNHDA, CDR2 SQIVND (reference sequence). The CDR3 totals 14 residues. The V end lost 7 bases, the J end lost 0 bases, and 12 bases lay between the germline ends. The CDR3 protein is CASKAVGANYGYTF. CDR3 coding DNA: TGTGCCAGTAAGGCAGTCGGGGCTAACTATGGCTACACCTTC.

The chain has TRBV20-1 and TRBJ2-3, with a possible D match to TRBD2 (5 bases). From germline, CDR1 is DFQATT and CDR2 SNEGSKA (reference sequence). There are 11 residues in the CDR3. V shed 6 bases and J shed 14 bases, with 18 bases lying between them. CDR3 nucleotide sequence: TGCAGTGCCGGGGAACCCCTAGGAGGGTATTTT. The encoded protein is CSAGEPLGGYF.

The V call is TRBV5-4, the J call TRBJ2-2; weak D call: TRBD1 (5 bases). The CDR3 has 14 amino acids. V was trimmed by 4 bases and J by 2 bases, leaving 9 bases between them. The germline V gene has CDR1 SGHNT and CDR2 YYREEE (reference sequence). Here the CDR3 reads CASSATVNTGELFF. In nucleotides, the CDR3 is TGTGCCAGCAGCGCGACAGTTAACACCGGGGAGCTGTTTTTT.

The chain combines TRBV6-5 with TRBJ2-3, with 10 positions matching TRBD1. V lost 11 bases to trimming and J lost 5 bases; unmatched junction nucleotides: 7. The CDR3 totals 13 residues. CDR1 is MNHEY, CDR2 SVGAGI, per germline. Written as DNA, the CDR3 is TGTGCCCTGGGGGACAGGGGTCGAGATACGCAGTATTTT. Translating gives CALGDRGRDTQYF.

This chain links TRBV2 with TRBJ1-1; 9 nucleotides agree with TRBD1. Germline V lookup: CDR1 SNHLY, CDR2 FYNNEI. The CDR3 loop spans 13 amino acids. The V gene end was trimmed by 5 bases and the J gene end by 13 bases; junction bases not matched to a gene: 11. CDR3 loop: CASSPQGALLVFF. The CDR3 DNA reads TGTGCCAGCAGTCCACAGGGGGCGTTATTAGTTTTCTTT.

The chain recombines TRBV28 with TRBJ2-7, with D hard to call. CDR3 size: 11 residues. Per germline, CDR1 MDHEN and CDR2 SYDVKM. Trimming removed 2 bases at V and 7 bases at J, with 6 bases between. CDR3 loop: CASSLQLEQYF. The CDR3 bases are TGTGCCAGCAGTTTACAGCTAGAGCAGTACTTC.

The chain links TRBV19 to TRBJ1-1; TRBD1 matches at 7 bases. The CDR3 consists of 15 residues. Germline assignment: CDR1 LNHDA and CDR2 SQIVND (reference sequence). J lost 0 bases, V lost 7 bases, and 8 bases had no gene match. CDR3 region: CASIRQGGLNTEAFF. In DNA, the CDR3 is TGTGCCAGTATAAGACAGGGAGGTTTGAACACTGAAGCTTTCTTT.

This clone was found once. This chain links TRBV19 with TRBJ1-2; 9 nucleotides align to TRBD1. The trim removed 4 bases at V and 8 bases at J, leaving 17 bases unmatched. CDR1 LNHDA and CDR2 SQIVND come from the germline V gene (reference sequence). The CDR3 length is 17 residues. The DNA of the CDR3 is TGTGCCAGTAGTAAACAGGGGGCGCCCCCCCCCACCGGGGGCTACACCTTC. The encoded protein is CASSKQGAPPPTGGYTF.

In DNA, the CDR3 is TGTGCCAGCAGTTACGGGGGGCAGGCGGGCACTGAAGCTTTCTTT. Protein product: CASSYGGQAGTEAFF. V usage is TRBV6-6 and J usage is TRBJ1-1; weak D call: TRBD1 (6 bases). The CDR3 covers 15 residues. V lost 2 bases and J lost 4, with 14 bases in between. Germline CDR1 and CDR2: MNHNY and SVGAGI (reference sequence).

In its sample, this clone was seen a few times. The genes are TRBV5-1 and TRBJ1-1; D might be TRBD1 (6 bases). Trimming shortened V by 1 base and J by 8 bases, and 15 bases separated the two germline ends. Looked up from germline, CDR1 is SGHRS and CDR2 is YFSETQ. The CDR3 is 14 residues long. The CDR3 region has the DNA TGCGCCAGCAGCTTGTATACGGGGGCGGAGGAAGCTTTCTTT. It encodes CASSLYTGAEEAFF.

The chain recombines TRBV5-1 with TRBJ1-4; 9 nucleotides agree with TRBD1. This CDR3 spans 15 amino acids. J was trimmed by 4 bases and V by 4 bases; bases with no gene match: 5. Germline V CDR1 and CDR2: SGHRS, YFSETQ. As DNA, the CDR3 is TGCGCCAGCAGCCCGGGACAGGGAGGTAATGAAAAACTGTTTTTT. Residues: CASSPGQGGNEKLFF.

J is TRBJ2-3 and V is TRBV7-9; D possibly corresponds to TRBD1 (5 bases). V gave up 6 bases and J gave up 2 bases, with 15 bases separating them. Germline assignment: CDR1 SEHNR and CDR2 FQNEAQ (reference sequence). This CDR3 comprises 15 residues. CDR3 in DNA: TGTGCCAGCAGTCTTAAGGGGTTTTTCACAGATACGCAGTATTTT. It encodes CASSLKGFFTDTQYF.

This chain links TRBV25-1 with TRBJ1-2, with 8 nucleotides matching TRBD1. The V gene end was trimmed by 0 bases and the J gene end by 8 bases; junction bases not matched to a gene: 11. The CDR3 sequence is 16 residues long. Germline CDR1 is MGHDK and CDR2 is SYGVNS. The CDR3 bases are TGTGCCAGCAGTGAATATGAAGAGACAGGGGTTTTGGGCTACACCTTC. It yields the protein CASSEYEETGVLGYTF.

The gene calls are TRBV30 and TRBJ1-6; D is possibly TRBD1 (6 bases). This CDR3 spans 13 amino acids. Germline CDR1 is GTSNPN and CDR2 is SVGIG (reference sequence). The V and J ends lost 4 bases and 13 bases respectively, with 17 bases between them. CDR3 loop: CAWTSGQSIPLHF. CDR3 coding DNA: TGTGCCTGGACCTCCGGACAGTCAATCCCCCTCCACTTT.

V is TRBV19 and J is TRBJ2-5; possibly TRBD2 for D (6 bases). Germline V gene sequence: CDR1 LNHDA, CDR2 SQIVND (reference sequence). This CDR3 spans 14 amino acids. V lost 3 bases and J 3 bases, leaving 11 bases between the germline ends. CDR3 in amino acids: CASSMEAGKETQYF. The CDR3 DNA is TGTGCCAGTAGTATGGAGGCGGGGAAAGAGACCCAGTACTTC.

This clone occurred a few times. This chain links TRBV6-5 with TRBJ1-4; 9 bases agree with TRBD1. V lost 5 bases and J lost 8; bases outside the gene matches: 6. This CDR3 is built from 14 residues. Germline CDR1 and CDR2: MNHEY and SVGAGI. For the CDR3, the DNA is TGTGCCAGCAGTAAGGACAGGGGAGGAGAAAAACTGTTTTTT. Encoded protein: CASSKDRGGEKLFF.

V gene TRBV27 combines with J gene TRBJ1-2; 9 positions agree with TRBD1. The germline gives CDR1 MNHEY, CDR2 SMNVEV (reference sequence). The CDR3 contains 13 residues. V gave up 4 bases and J gave up 8 bases; unmatched junction bases: 5. CDR3 nucleotides: TGTGCCAGCAGTTCCGGACAGGGGAGGGGCTACACCTTC. As protein: CASSSGQGRGYTF.

The chain carries TRBV6-5 and TRBJ1-3, with D unclear. V was clipped by 8 bases and J by 4 bases, with 12 bases between them. Germline-derived CDR1 and CDR2 are MNHEY and SVGAGI. This CDR3 comprises 13 residues. Here the CDR3 DNA reads TGTGCCAGCTCTGGGAGCACAGGAAACACCATATATTTT. Protein sequence: CASSGSTGNTIYF.

The CDR3 is CASSPGFGYTF. The CDR3 DNA reads as TGTGCCAGCAGCCCCGGTTTTGGCTACACCTTC. This chain joins TRBV12-3 or TRBV12-4 and TRBJ1-2; D remains unclear. The V end lost 6 bases, the J end lost 7 bases, and 9 bases lay between the germline ends. The CDR3 spans 11 residues.